This entry concerns a single T cell receptor beta chain. The assay was immunoSEQ multiplex PCR, and TCRdb's table has in-frame clones only and misses some. In the table there are 100,000 to 150,000 clones, approximately 86% of which are singletons. This CDR3 spans 15 amino acids. V was cut by 3 bases and J by 2 bases, with 13 bases left in between. Looked up from germline, CDR1 is SEHNR and CDR2 is FQNEAQ (reference sequence). The data are from a study of PD-1 blockade in mismatch repair-deficient tumors. The J gene is TRBJ1-2, the V gene TRBV7-9; D remains unclear. This clonotype originated in an adult with mismatch repair-deficient cancer. The sample was peripheral blood, taken 44 weeks after starting pembrolizumab. CDR3 DNA: TGTGCCAGCAGCTTGGCCCCTGAAGCCAACTATGGCTACACCTTC. The encoded protein is CASSLAPEANYGYTF.